These T cell receptor beta chains were read from a single sample in a study of T cell responses to AZD1222 COVID-19 vaccine. Method: immunoSEQ multiplex PCR; TCRdb's copy keeps in-frame clones and lacks some. The repertoire holds under 150,000 clones, with approximately 90% as singletons. The sample was peripheral blood, taken 28 days after the second AZD1222 dose. All receptors derive from an adult who received the AZD1222 COVID-19 vaccine. Each CDR3 is given with its conserved first and last residue. D genes are given only for firm matches. Size values are once, few and many counts, or a class for expanded clones, and some rows have none.

clone size: .; D gene: .; J gene: TRBJ1-5; V gene: TRBV12-3/TRBV12-4; CDR3 DNA: TGTGCCAGCAGTTTAGGGGGTCAGCCCCAGCATTTT; CDR3 protein: CASSLGGQPQHF
clone size: .; D gene: .; J gene: TRBJ1-6; V gene: TRBV7-9; CDR3 DNA: TGTGCCAGCAGCTTAGCGGGAGATTCACCCCTCCACTTT; CDR3 protein: CASSLAGDSPLHF
clone size: .; D gene: TRBD1; J gene: TRBJ2-5; V gene: TRBV10-3; CDR3 DNA: TGTGCCATCAGTGGGAGACAGGGATCCGGAGAGACCCAGTACTTC; CDR3 protein: CAISGRQGSGETQYF
clone size: .; D gene: TRBD2; J gene: TRBJ2-3; V gene: TRBV7-2; CDR3 DNA: TGTGCCAGCAGCTTATGGCTAGCGGGAGGCGCGGATACGCAGTATTTT; CDR3 protein: CASSLWLAGGADTQYF
clone size: .; D gene: .; J gene: TRBJ2-5; V gene: TRBV12-3/TRBV12-4; CDR3 DNA: TGTGCCAGCAGCAATCTCCCGGAGACCCAGTACTTC; CDR3 protein: CASSNLPETQYF
clone size: .; D gene: .; J gene: TRBJ1-2; V gene: TRBV3-1/TRBV3-2; CDR3 DNA: TGTGCCAGCAGCCAAGGCAGGGCGAGTTACACCTTC; CDR3 protein: CASSQGRASYTF
clone size: .; D gene: .; J gene: TRBJ2-1; V gene: TRBV6-4; CDR3 DNA: TGTGCCAGCAGTGACTCTAGCGACAATCCCTACAATGAGCAGTTCTTC; CDR3 protein: CASSDSSDNPYNEQFF
clone size: .; D gene: TRBD2; J gene: TRBJ2-5; V gene: TRBV5-1; CDR3 DNA: TGCGCCAGCAGCCACCGCCGCCTAGCGGGAACTGAGACCCAGTACTTC; CDR3 protein: CASSHRRLAGTETQYF
clone size: .; D gene: .; J gene: TRBJ1-2; V gene: TRBV10-3; CDR3 DNA: TGTGCCATCAGGGCCGACTCTAACTATGGCTACACCTTC; CDR3 protein: CAIRADSNYGYTF
clone size: few; D gene: TRBD2; J gene: TRBJ2-3; V gene: TRBV2; CDR3 DNA: TGTGCCAGCAGTGTACAAGCGGGGGGGGGACAGGATACGCAGTATTTT; CDR3 protein: CASSVQAGGGQDTQYF
clone size: .; D gene: .; J gene: TRBJ1-2; V gene: TRBV11-2; CDR3 DNA: TGTGCCAGCAGCTCCAACCTTGTCCAGGGGCGGTCTTGCACCTTC; CDR3 protein: CASSSNLVQGRSCTF
clone size: .; D gene: .; J gene: TRBJ1-1; V gene: TRBV13; CDR3 DNA: TGTGCCAGCAGCGGCGGGTTATTCAACACTGAAGCTTTCTTT; CDR3 protein: CASSGGLFNTEAFF
clone size: .; D gene: .; J gene: TRBJ2-1; V gene: TRBV19; CDR3 DNA: TGTGCCAGTAGCCCCCGGGCAGGGGGGGGGTACAATGAGCAGTTCTTC; CDR3 protein: CASSPRAGGGYNEQFF
clone size: .; D gene: .; J gene: TRBJ2-1; V gene: TRBV10-3; CDR3 DNA: TGTGCCATCAGTGAGTCGGGCAGGATTTCCTACAATGAGCAGTTCTTC; CDR3 protein: CAISESGRISYNEQFF
clone size: .; D gene: .; J gene: TRBJ1-4; V gene: TRBV5-1; CDR3 DNA: TGCGCCAGCGGTTCGGAGGGACCGGCCTCTAATGAAAAACTGTTTTTT; CDR3 protein: CASGSEGPASNEKLFF
clone size: .; D gene: .; J gene: TRBJ1-4; V gene: TRBV5-1; CDR3 DNA: TGCGCCAGCAGCTTGGGGACCCGGGCCCGTAATGAAAAACTGTTTTTT; CDR3 protein: CASSLGTRARNEKLFF
clone size: .; D gene: .; J gene: TRBJ1-1; V gene: TRBV12-3/TRBV12-4; CDR3 DNA: TGTGCCAGCAGTTTGAGGATGCAAGCTTTCTTT; CDR3 protein: CASSLRMQAFF
clone size: .; D gene: .; J gene: TRBJ1-3; V gene: TRBV5-4; CDR3 DNA: TGTGCCAGCAGCCCCGGCGGAAACACCATATATTTT; CDR3 protein: CASSPGGNTIYF
clone size: .; D gene: TRBD1; J gene: TRBJ2-6; V gene: TRBV5-4; CDR3 DNA: TGTGCCAGCAGCACCTGGACAGGGGGTTCCTCTGGGGCCAACGTCCTGACTTTC; CDR3 protein: CASSTWTGGSSGANVLTF
clone size: .; D gene: TRBD1; J gene: TRBJ1-1; V gene: TRBV4-3; CDR3 DNA: TGCGCCAGCAGCCAGGGCGGACAGGGGGTAGAGGCTTTCTTT; CDR3 protein: CASSQGGQGVEAFF
clone size: .; D gene: TRBD1; J gene: TRBJ1-2; V gene: TRBV2; CDR3 DNA: TGTGCCAGCAATACAGGGGATTACTATGGCTTCACCTTC; CDR3 protein: CASNTGDYYGFTF
clone size: .; D gene: TRBD2; J gene: TRBJ2-7; V gene: TRBV5-1; CDR3 DNA: TGCGCCAGCAGCTTGTTAGCGGGAGTCTCCGAGCAGTACTTC; CDR3 protein: CASSLLAGVSEQYF
clone size: .; D gene: .; J gene: TRBJ2-1; V gene: TRBV5-1; CDR3 DNA: TGCGCCAGCAGCCTCGGACAGACTAATGAGCAGTTCTTC; CDR3 protein: CASSLGQTNEQFF
clone size: .; D gene: .; J gene: TRBJ2-5; V gene: TRBV2; CDR3 DNA: TGTGCCAGCAGTGATGCGCGGGTCTGGGAGACCCAGTACTTC; CDR3 protein: CASSDARVWETQYF
clone size: .; D gene: .; J gene: TRBJ1-4; V gene: TRBV19; CDR3 DNA: TGTGCCAGTAGGTCCGGGATCGGTGAAAAACTGTTTTTT; CDR3 protein: CASRSGIGEKLFF
clone size: .; D gene: .; J gene: TRBJ2-3; V gene: TRBV14; CDR3 DNA: TGTGCCAGCAGCCAGATTGGTGAAGATACGCAGTATTTT; CDR3 protein: CASSQIGEDTQYF
clone size: once; D gene: .; J gene: TRBJ2-2; V gene: TRBV24-1; CDR3 DNA: TGTGCCACCAGTGCACGGTGGGGCACCGGGGAGCTGTTTTTT; CDR3 protein: CATSARWGTGELFF
clone size: .; D gene: .; J gene: TRBJ1-5; V gene: TRBV4-2; CDR3 DNA: TGTGCCAGCAGCCAAGGCGAGCTTTCTAATAGCAATCAGCCCCAGCATTTT; CDR3 protein: CASSQGELSNSNQPQHF
clone size: few; D gene: .; J gene: TRBJ2-5; V gene: TRBV7-9; CDR3 DNA: TGTGCCAGCAGCTTAGGGTCAGGATGGGAGACCCAGTACTTC; CDR3 protein: CASSLGSGWETQYF
clone size: .; D gene: TRBD1; J gene: TRBJ1-5; V gene: TRBV9; CDR3 DNA: TGTGCCAGCAGCGTTGACAGGGTTGGACAGCCCCAGCATTTT; CDR3 protein: CASSVDRVGQPQHF
clone size: .; D gene: .; J gene: TRBJ1-2; V gene: TRBV19; CDR3 DNA: TGTGCCAGTAGCCAGGGTATGGACTATGGCTACACCTTC; CDR3 protein: CASSQGMDYGYTF
clone size: .; D gene: .; J gene: TRBJ1-2; V gene: TRBV18; CDR3 DNA: TGTGCCAGCTCACCGGCACAGAACTATGGCTACACCTTC; CDR3 protein: CASSPAQNYGYTF
clone size: once; D gene: .; J gene: TRBJ1-2; V gene: TRBV28; CDR3 DNA: TGTGCCAGCACCCAAATCGGTCTCAGGGGCTACACCTTC; CDR3 protein: CASTQIGLRGYTF
clone size: .; D gene: TRBD2; J gene: TRBJ2-2; V gene: TRBV19; CDR3 DNA: TGTGCCAGTAGAACCCCGGGGGGGCGCACCGGGGAGCTGTTTTTT; CDR3 protein: CASRTPGGRTGELFF
clone size: .; D gene: TRBD2; J gene: TRBJ2-3; V gene: TRBV2; CDR3 DNA: TGTGCCAGCAGCCCTAGCGGAAAGGGAGGAGATACGCAGTATTTT; CDR3 protein: CASSPSGKGGDTQYF
clone size: .; D gene: TRBD2; J gene: TRBJ2-3; V gene: TRBV5-8; CDR3 DNA: TGTGCCAGCAGCCCAGGACTAGCGACCTGGTATTTT; CDR3 protein: CASSPGLATWYF
clone size: .; D gene: .; J gene: TRBJ1-2; V gene: TRBV7-9; CDR3 DNA: TGTGCCAGCAGCCCCAGGGAAATCGATGGCTACACCTTC; CDR3 protein: CASSPREIDGYTF
clone size: .; D gene: .; J gene: TRBJ1-1; V gene: TRBV19; CDR3 DNA: TGTGCCAGTAGTCTGGACAGTCGCGGCACTGAAGCTTTCTTT; CDR3 protein: CASSLDSRGTEAFF
clone size: once; D gene: .; J gene: TRBJ1-2; V gene: TRBV5-1; CDR3 DNA: TGCGCCAGCAGCTTTGGGCAGGGGTTTATCTATGGCTACACCTTC; CDR3 protein: CASSFGQGFIYGYTF
clone size: .; D gene: .; J gene: TRBJ2-5; V gene: TRBV6-5; CDR3 DNA: TGTGCCAGCAATCGTGGCCGGTACCAAGAGACCCAGTACTTC; CDR3 protein: CASNRGRYQETQYF
clone size: .; D gene: TRBD1; J gene: TRBJ1-5; V gene: TRBV6-6; CDR3 DNA: TGTGCCAGCAGTTGGACAGGGGGCGAGCCCCAGCATTTT; CDR3 protein: CASSWTGGEPQHF
clone size: once; D gene: TRBD1; J gene: TRBJ1-5; V gene: TRBV18; CDR3 DNA: TGTGCCAGCTCACCACTTGGGACAGCTTCTCAGCCCCAGCATTTT; CDR3 protein: CASSPLGTASQPQHF